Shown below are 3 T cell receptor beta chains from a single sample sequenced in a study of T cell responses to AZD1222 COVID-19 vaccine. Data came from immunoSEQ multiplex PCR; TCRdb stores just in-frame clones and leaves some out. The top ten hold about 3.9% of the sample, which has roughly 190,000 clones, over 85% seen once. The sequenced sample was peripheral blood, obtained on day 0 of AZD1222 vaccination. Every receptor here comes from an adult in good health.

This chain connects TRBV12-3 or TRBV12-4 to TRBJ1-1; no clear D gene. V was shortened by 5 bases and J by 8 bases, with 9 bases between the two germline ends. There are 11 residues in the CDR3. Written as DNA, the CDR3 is TGTGCCAGCAGTGTCTCCCAGGAAGCTTTCTTT. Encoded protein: CASSVSQEAFF.

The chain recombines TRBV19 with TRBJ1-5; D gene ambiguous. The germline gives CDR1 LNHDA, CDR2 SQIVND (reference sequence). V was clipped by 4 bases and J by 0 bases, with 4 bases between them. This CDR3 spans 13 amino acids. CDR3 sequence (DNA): TGTGCCAGTAGTAGAAGTAGCAATCAGCCCCAGCATTTT. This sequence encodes CASSRSSNQPQHF.

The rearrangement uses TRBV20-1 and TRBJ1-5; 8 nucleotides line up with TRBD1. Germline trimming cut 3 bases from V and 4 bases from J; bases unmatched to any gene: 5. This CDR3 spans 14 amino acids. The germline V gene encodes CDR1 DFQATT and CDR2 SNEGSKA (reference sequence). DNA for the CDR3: TGCAGTGCTAGTCGAGGACAGGGAAATCAGCCCCAGCATTTT. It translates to CSASRGQGNQPQHF.